The clone carrying this T cell receptor (beta chain) was counted between two and nine times. Its matching antigen is unknown. Unique molecular identifiers were attached to individual cDNA molecules. One entry per CDR3 protein results from TCRdb running MiXCR on the 5' RACE reads. The repertoire holds some 57,000 distinct CDR3 sequences, with 5.6% as singletons. These data are taken from a study of early T cells in non-severe SARS-CoV-2 infection. Overall study: Chains were not paired, and sequencing was done on bulk RNA from unsorted whole blood.

Regarding the study as a whole: Lookups in VDJdb leaned toward anti-spike CD8 responses and missed private and CD4 specificities.

The receptor comes from an adult who was a healthcare worker with PCR-confirmed SARS-CoV-2 infection or an uninfected control (not recorded which). The sample taken for sequencing was whole blood.

The CDR3 is CASSRGTSGFSYEQYF. Here the CDR3 DNA reads TGTGCCAGCAGTCGCGGGACTAGCGGGTTCTCCTACGAGCAGTACTTC. The V call is TRBV12-3 or TRBV12-4, the J call TRBJ2-7; TRBD2 matches at 12 bases. The CDR3 runs 16 residues. The ends lost 5 bases at V and 0 bases at J; junction bases unmatched: 5.